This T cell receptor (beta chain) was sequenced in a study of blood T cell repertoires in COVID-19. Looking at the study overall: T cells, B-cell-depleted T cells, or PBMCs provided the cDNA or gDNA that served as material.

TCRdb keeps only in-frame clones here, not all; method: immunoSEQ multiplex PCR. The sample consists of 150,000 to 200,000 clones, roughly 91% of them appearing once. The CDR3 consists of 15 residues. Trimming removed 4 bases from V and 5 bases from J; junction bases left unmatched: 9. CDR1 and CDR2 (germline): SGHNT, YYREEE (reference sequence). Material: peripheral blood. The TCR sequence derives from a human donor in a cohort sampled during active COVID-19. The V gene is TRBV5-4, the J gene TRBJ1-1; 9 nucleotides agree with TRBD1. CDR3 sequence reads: CASSAPGQGGTEAFF. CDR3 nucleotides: TGTGCCAGCAGCGCACCGGGACAGGGTGGGACTGAAGCTTTCTTT.